This T cell receptor (beta chain) was identified in a study of blood T cell repertoires in COVID-19. At the level of the study: Spain, Italy and the United States supplied samples that represented acute and convalescent COVID-19. The cDNA or gDNA used as material had been derived from T cells, B-cell-depleted T cells, or PBMCs.

This clone has just one count. In the original workflow: Estimated nucleated cell counts came from reference gene primer amplification. The data were produced by immunoSEQ multiplex PCR, yet TCRdb's version contains in-frame clones alone and is incomplete. The D gene and trimming were derived from the DNA, and the V and J assignments and clone size from that table. The sample has tens of thousands of clones; 86% are singletons. Sequencing was carried out using peripheral blood. The clonotype was recovered from a man between 60 and 70 years old with acute or convalescent COVID-19.

CDR3 DNA sequence: TGTGCCAGCAGACCCCAGGGGGCGCAGACTCTGGCTTTCTTT. This codes for CASRPQGAQTLAFF. V and J are TRBV6-5 and TRBJ1-1; 8 bases agree with TRBD1. The J segment lost 11 bases and the V segment lost 6 bases, leaving 14 bases of the junction unmatched. CDR1 is MNHEY, CDR2 SVGAGI, per germline. This CDR3 is 14 amino acids long.